This T cell receptor beta chain comes out of a study of cytomegalovirus exposure and HLA in healthy donors. In this sample, this clone turned up once. Germline V CDR1 and CDR2: GTSNPN, SVGIG (reference sequence). V lost 4 bases to trimming and J lost 6 bases, with 13 bases between them. The CDR3 is 12 residues long. Sequenced by immunoSEQ multiplex PCR; TCRdb stores in-frame clones only, minus some. The sample has about 76,000 clones; about 94% are singletons. The chain uses TRBV30 and TRBJ2-7; D is unresolved. Specimen: PBMCs. The sequence came from a man in his late teens or twenties in good health and CMV-seropositive. The CDR3, as DNA: TGTGCCTGGACTCGTTTAGGAGCCGAGCAGTACTTC. It codes for CAWTRLGAEQYF.